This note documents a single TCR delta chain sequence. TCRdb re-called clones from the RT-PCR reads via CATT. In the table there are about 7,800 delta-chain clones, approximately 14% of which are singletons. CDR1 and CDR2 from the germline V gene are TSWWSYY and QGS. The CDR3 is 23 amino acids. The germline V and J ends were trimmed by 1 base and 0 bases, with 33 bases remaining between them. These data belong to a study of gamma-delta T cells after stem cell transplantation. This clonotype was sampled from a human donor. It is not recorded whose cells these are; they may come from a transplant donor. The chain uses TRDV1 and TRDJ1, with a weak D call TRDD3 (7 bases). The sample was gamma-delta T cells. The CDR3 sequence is CALGERSLASYLLGVPDTDKLIF. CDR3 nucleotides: TGTGCTCTTGGGGAACGCTCCTTGGCCTCCTACCTGCTGGGGGTCCCGGACACCGATAAACTCATCTTT.